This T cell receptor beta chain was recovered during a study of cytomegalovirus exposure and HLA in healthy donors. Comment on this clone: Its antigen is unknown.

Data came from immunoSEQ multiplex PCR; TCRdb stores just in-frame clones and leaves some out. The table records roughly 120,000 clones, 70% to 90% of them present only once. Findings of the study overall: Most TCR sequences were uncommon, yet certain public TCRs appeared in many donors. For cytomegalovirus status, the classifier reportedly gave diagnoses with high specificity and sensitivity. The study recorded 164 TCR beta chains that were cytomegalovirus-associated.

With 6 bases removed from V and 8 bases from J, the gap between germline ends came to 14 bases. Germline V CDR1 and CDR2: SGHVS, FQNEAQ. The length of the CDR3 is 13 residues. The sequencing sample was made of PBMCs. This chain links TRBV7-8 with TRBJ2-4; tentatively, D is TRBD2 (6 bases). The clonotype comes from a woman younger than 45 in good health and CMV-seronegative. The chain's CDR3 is CASSSDGGYIQYF. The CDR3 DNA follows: TGTGCCAGCAGTTCGGACGGGGGTTACATTCAGTACTTC.